Listed here is a single T cell receptor beta chain. Trimming stripped 7 bases from V and 0 bases from J, with 14 bases between. Looked up from germline, CDR1 is SGHDT and CDR2 is YYEEEE. The CDR3 consists of 16 residues. Survey-level TCR beta sequencing used the immunoSEQ assay. The assay was immunoSEQ multiplex PCR, and TCRdb's table has in-frame clones only and misses some. In the table there are some 68,000 clones, 90% to 95% of which are singletons. The J gene is TRBJ1-6, the V gene TRBV5-6; D possibly corresponds to TRBD1 (6 bases). Sequenced input: PBMCs. The sequence was obtained from a man between 40 and 49 years old with rheumatoid arthritis. The CDR3 region is CASCRDTSSYNSPLHF. Written as DNA, the CDR3 is TGTGCCAGCTGCCGGGACACGAGCTCCTATAATTCACCCCTCCACTTT.